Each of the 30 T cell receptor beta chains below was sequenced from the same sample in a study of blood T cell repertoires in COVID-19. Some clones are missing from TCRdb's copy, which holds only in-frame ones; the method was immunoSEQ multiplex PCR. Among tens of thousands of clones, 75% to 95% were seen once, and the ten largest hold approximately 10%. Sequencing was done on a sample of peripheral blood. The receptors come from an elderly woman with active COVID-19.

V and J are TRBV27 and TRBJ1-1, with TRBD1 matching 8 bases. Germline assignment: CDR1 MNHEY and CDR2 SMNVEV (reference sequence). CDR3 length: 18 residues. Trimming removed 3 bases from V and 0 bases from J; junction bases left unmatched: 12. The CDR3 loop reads CASSFRGQGYGMNTEAFF. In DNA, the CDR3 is TGTGCCAGCAGTTTCCGCGGACAGGGATATGGTATGAACACTGAAGCTTTCTTT.

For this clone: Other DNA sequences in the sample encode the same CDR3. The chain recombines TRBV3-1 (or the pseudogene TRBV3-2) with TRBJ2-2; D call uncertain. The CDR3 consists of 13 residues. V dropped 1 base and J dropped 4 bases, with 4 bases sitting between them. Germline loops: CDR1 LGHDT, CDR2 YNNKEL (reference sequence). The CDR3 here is CASSQAGTGELFF. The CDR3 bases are TGTGCCAGCAGCCAAGCCGGCACCGGGGAGCTGTTTTTT.

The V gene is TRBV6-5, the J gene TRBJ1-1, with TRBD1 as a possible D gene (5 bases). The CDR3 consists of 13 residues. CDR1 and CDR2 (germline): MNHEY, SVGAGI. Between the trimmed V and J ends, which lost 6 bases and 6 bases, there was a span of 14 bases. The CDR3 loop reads CASRLGEDAEAFF. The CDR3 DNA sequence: TGTGCCAGCAGGCTAGGGGAGGACGCTGAAGCTTTCTTT.

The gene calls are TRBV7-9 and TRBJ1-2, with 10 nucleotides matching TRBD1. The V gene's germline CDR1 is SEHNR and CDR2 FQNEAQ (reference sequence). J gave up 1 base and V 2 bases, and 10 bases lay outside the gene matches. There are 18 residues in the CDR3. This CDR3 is CASSLFTPRTGGNYGYTF. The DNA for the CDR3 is TGTGCCAGCAGCTTATTTACGCCCAGGACAGGGGGTAACTATGGCTACACCTTC.

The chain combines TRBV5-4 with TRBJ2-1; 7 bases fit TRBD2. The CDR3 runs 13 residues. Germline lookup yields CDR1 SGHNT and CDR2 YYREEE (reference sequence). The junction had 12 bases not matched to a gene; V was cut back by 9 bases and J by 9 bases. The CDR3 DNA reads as TGTGCCACCGGGGGGTCCGAAAGCGCTGAGCAGTTCTTC. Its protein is CATGGSESAEQFF.

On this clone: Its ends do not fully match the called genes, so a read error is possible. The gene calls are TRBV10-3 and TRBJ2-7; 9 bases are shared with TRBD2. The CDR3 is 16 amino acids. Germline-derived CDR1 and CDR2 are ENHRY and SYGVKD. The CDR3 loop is CATSEGSSGMGYEQYF. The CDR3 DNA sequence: TGTGCCACCAGTGAGGGGTCTAGCGGGATGGGGTACGAGCAGTACTTC.

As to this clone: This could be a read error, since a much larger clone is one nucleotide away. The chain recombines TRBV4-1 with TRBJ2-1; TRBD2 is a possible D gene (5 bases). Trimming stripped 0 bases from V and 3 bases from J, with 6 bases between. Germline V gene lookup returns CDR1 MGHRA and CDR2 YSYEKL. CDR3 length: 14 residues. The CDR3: CASSQETNYNEQFF. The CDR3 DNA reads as TGCGCCAGCAGCCAAGAGACTAACTACAATGAGCAGTTCTTC.

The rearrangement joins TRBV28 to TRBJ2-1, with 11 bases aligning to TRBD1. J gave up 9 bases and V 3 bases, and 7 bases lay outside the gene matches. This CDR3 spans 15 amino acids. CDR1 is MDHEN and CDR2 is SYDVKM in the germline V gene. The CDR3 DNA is TGTGCCAGCAGTTTCCCATCCGGGACAGGGGGTGAGCAGTTCTTC. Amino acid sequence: CASSFPSGTGGEQFF.

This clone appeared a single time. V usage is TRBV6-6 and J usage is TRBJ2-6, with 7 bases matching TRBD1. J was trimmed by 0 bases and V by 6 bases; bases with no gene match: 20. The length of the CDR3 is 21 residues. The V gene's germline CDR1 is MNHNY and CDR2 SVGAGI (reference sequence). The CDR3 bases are TGTGCCAGCAGCCCACGACCCCCGGGTACGGGACAGCTCTCTGGGGCCAACGTCCTGACTTTC. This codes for CASSPRPPGTGQLSGANVLTF.

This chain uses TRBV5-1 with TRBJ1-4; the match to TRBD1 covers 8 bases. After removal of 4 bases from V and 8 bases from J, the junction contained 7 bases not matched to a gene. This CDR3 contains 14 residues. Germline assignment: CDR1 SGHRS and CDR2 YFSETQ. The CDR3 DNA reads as TGCGCCAGCAGCCCGGACAGGGTAGGAGAAAAACTGTTTTTT. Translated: CASSPDRVGEKLFF. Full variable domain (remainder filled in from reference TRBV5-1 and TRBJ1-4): KAGVTQTPRYLIKTRGQQVTLSCSPISGHRSVSWYQQTPGQGLQFLFEYFSETQRNKGNFPGRFSGRQFSNSRSEMNVSTLELGDSALYLCASSPDRVGEKLFFGSGTQLSVL.

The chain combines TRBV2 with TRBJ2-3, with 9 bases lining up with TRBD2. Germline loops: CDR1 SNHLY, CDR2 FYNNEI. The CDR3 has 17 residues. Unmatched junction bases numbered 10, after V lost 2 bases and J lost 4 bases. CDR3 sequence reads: CASSEWIPGLASDTQYF. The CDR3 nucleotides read TGTGCCAGCAGTGAATGGATACCGGGACTAGCCTCAGATACGCAGTATTTT.

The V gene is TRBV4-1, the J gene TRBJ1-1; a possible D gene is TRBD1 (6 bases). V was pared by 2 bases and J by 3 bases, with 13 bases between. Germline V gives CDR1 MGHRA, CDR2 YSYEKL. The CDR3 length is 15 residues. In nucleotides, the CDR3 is TGCGCCAGCAGCCAACCGACAGGCTGGGACACTGAAGCTTTCTTT. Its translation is CASSQPTGWDTEAFF.

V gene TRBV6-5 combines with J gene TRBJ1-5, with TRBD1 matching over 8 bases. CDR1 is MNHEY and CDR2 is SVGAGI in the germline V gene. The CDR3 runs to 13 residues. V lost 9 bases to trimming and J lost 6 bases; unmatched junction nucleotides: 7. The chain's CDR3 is CASQSGGFQPQHF. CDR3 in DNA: TGTGCCAGTCAGTCAGGGGGCTTTCAGCCCCAGCATTTT.

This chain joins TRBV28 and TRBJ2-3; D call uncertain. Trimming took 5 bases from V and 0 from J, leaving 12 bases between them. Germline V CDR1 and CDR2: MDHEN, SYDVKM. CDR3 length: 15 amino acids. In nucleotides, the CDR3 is TGTGCCAGCAGTCCCGGAGCTACTAGCACAGATACGCAGTATTTT. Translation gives CASSPGATSTDTQYF. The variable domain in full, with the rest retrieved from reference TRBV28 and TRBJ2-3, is DVKVTQSSRYLVKRTGEKVFLECVQDMDHENMFWYRQDPGLGLRLIYFSYDVKMKEKGDIPEGYSVSREKKERFSLILESASTNQTSMYLCASSPGATSTDTQYFGPGTRLTVL.

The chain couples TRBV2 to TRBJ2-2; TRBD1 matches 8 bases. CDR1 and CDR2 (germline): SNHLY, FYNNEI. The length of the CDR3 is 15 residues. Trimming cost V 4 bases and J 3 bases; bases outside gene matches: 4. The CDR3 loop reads CASSGSGGDTGELFF. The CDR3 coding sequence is TGTGCCAGCAGTGGGTCAGGGGGCGACACCGGGGAGCTGTTTTTT. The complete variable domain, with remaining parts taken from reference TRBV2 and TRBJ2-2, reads EPEVTQTPSHQVTQMGQEVILRCVPISNHLYFYWYRQILGQKVEFLVSFYNNEISEKSEIFDDQFSVERPDGSNFTLKIRSTKLEDSAMYFCASSGSGGDTGELFFGEGSRLTVL.

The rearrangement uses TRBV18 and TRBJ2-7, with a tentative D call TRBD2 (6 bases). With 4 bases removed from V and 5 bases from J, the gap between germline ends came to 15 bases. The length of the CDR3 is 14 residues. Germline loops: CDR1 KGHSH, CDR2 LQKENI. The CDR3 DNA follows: TGTGCCAGCTCACTTTCGGGAGCCCCCCACGAGCAGTACTTC. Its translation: CASSLSGAPHEQYF.

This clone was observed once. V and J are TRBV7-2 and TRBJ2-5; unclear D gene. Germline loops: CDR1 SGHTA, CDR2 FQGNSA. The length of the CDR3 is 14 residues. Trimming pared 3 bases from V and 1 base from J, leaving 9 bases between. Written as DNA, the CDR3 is TGTGCCAGCAGCTTCGGAGCCATCCAAGAGACCCAGTACTTC. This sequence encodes CASSFGAIQETQYF.

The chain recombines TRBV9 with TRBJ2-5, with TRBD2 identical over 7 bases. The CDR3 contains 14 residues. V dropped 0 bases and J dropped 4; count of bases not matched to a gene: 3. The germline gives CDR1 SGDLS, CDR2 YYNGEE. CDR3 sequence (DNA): TGTGCCAGCAGCGTAGGCCCGGGGGGAGAGACCCAGTACTTC. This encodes CASSVGPGGETQYF. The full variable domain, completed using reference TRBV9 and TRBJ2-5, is DSGVTQTPKHLITATGQRVTLRCSPRSGDLSVYWYQQSLDQGLQFLIQYYNGEERAKGNILERFSAQQFPDLHSELNLSSLELGDSALYFCASSVGPGGETQYFGPGTRLLVL.

The CDR3 reads CASRPREPPGLAGYKNIQYF. The DNA for the CDR3 is TGTGCCAGCAGACCTCGTGAGCCCCCGGGACTAGCGGGTTACAAAAACATTCAGTACTTC. This chain uses TRBV28 with TRBJ2-4; the match to TRBD2 covers 12 bases. This CDR3 spans 20 amino acids. J was trimmed by 3 bases and V by 6 bases; bases with no gene match: 18. In germline, CDR1 is MDHEN, CDR2 SYDVKM.

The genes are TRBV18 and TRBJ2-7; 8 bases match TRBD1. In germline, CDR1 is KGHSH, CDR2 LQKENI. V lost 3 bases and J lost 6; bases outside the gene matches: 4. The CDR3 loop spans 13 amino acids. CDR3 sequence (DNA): TGTGCCAGCTCACCTGGACAGGGAGGCGAGCAGTACTTC. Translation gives CASSPGQGGEQYF.

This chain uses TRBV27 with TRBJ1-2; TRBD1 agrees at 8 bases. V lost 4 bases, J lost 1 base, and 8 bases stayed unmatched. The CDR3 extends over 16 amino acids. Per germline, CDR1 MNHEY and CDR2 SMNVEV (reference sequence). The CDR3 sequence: CASSSGRDRINYGYTF. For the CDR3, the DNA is TGTGCCAGCAGTTCGGGGAGGGACAGGATTAACTATGGCTACACCTTC.

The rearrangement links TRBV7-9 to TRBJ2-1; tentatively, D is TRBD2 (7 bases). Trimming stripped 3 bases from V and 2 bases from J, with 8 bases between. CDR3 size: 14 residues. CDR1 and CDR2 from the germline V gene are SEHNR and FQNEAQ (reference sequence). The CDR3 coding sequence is TGTGCCAGCAGCTTGGGGGGGCCCTACAATGAGCAGTTCTTC. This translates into CASSLGGPYNEQFF.

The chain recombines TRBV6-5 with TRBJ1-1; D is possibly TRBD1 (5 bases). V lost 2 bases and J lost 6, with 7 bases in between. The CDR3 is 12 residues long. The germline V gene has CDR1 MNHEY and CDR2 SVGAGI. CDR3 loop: CASSYGGAEAFF. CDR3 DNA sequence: TGTGCCAGCAGTTACGGGGGGGCTGAAGCTTTCTTT.

This CDR3 reads CANGRSTDTQYF. DNA for the CDR3: TGTGCTAACGGGAGGAGCACAGATACGCAGTATTTT. This chain joins TRBV12-3 or TRBV12-4 and TRBJ2-3; 7 bases are a match to TRBD2. The CDR3 consists of 12 residues.

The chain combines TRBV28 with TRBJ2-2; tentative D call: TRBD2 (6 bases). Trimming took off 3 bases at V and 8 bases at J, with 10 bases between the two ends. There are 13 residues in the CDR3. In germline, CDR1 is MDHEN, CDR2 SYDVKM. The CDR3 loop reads CASSFPGDGELFF. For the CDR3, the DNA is TGTGCCAGCAGTTTTCCGGGGGATGGGGAGCTGTTTTTT.

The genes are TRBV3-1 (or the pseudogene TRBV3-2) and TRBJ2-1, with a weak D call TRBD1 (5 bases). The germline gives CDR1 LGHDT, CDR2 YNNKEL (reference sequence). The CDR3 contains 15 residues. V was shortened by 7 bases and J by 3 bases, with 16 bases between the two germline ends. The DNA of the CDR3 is TGTGCCAGCAAATCGACCGGAGACAGCTACAATGAGCAGTTCTTC. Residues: CASKSTGDSYNEQFF.

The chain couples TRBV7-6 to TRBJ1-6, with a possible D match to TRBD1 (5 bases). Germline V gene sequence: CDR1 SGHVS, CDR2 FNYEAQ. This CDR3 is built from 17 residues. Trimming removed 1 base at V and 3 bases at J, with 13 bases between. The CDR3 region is CASSLEARGGYNSPLHF. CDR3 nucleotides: TGTGCCAGCAGCTTAGAGGCCCGCGGGGGCTATAATTCACCCCTCCACTTT.

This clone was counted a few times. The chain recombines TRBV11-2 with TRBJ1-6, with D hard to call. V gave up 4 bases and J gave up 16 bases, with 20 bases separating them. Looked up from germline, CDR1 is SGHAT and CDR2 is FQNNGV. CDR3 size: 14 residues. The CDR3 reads CASSSPAGSRALHF. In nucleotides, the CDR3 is TGTGCCAGCAGCTCTCCGGCAGGCTCCCGTGCGCTCCACTTT.

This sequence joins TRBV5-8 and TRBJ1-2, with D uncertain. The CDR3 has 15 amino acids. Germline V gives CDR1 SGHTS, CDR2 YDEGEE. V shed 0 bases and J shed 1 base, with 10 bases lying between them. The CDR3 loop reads CASSLAVSDNYGYTF. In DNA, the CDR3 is TGTGCCAGCAGCTTGGCCGTCAGCGATAACTATGGCTACACCTTC.

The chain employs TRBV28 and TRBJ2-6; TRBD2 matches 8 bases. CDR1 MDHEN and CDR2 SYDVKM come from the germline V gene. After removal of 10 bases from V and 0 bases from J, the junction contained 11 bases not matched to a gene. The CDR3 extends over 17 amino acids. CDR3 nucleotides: TGTGCCACCACCCCGGGGGGGGCAGACTCTGGGGCCAACGTCCTGACTTTC. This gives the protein CATTPGGADSGANVLTF.